Described below is a single TCR beta chain sequence and its context. Synthetic TCR analog templates were spiked into all PCRs individually. The repertoire was sequenced with immunoSEQ multiplex PCR; TCRdb's copy has only in-frame clones and lacks some. The data hold approximately 70,000 clones, with around 84% observed a single time. The data were taken from a study of PD-L1 blockade in urothelial cancer. About the research overall: Atezolizumab 1,200 mg was given intravenously every 3 weeks, starting 2014. Blood analysis was done at 3 weeks (second dose) and 6 weeks after treatment began. Median T cell yield per blood sample was 120,000 to 150,000 cells.

V was cut by 6 bases and J by 3 bases, with 9 bases left in between. Germline-derived CDR1 and CDR2 are SGHTA and FQGTGA. The CDR3 runs 13 residues. The time point denotes: pretreatment peripheral blood. The TCR sequence derives from an older woman with urothelial cancer. The gene calls are TRBV7-3 and TRBJ2-1; D remains ambiguous. The sample was PBMCs, taken around atezolizumab (anti-PD-L1) treatment. The CDR3 DNA reads as TGTGCCAGCAGTTCCTCTAGCTACAATGAGCAGTTCTTC. Amino acids: CASSSSSYNEQFF.